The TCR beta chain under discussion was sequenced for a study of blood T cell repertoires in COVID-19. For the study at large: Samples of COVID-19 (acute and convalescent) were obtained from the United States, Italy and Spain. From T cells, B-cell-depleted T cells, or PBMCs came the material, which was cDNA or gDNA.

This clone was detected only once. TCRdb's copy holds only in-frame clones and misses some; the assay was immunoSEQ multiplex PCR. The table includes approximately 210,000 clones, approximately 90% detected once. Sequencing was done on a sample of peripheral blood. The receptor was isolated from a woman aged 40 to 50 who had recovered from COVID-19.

CDR3 DNA: TGTGCCAGCAGCTTAGGGACTAGGAACACCGGGGAGCTGTTTTTT. This sequence encodes CASSLGTRNTGELFF. This chain joins TRBV11-1 and TRBJ2-2; 7 positions agree with TRBD2. The CDR3 totals 15 residues. Germline loops: CDR1 SGHAT, CDR2 FQDESV (reference sequence). The ends lost 1 base at V and 1 base at J; junction bases unmatched: 0.